This T cell receptor beta chain was documented in a study of spatial heterogeneity in lung cancer. Points from the study as a whole: Resection saw ubiquitous expanded tumor TCRs appear in blood more than follow-up did.

Individual TCR cDNA molecules each bore their own unique molecular identifier. TCRdb re-analysed the 5' RACE reads in MiXCR, keeping a single row per CDR3 protein. Of under 150,000 distinct CDR3 sequences in the sample, approximately 10% were seen once. CDR1 and CDR2 from the germline V gene are MDHEN and SYDVKM. V was clipped by 4 bases and J by 0 bases, with 13 bases between them. CDR3 length equals 16 residues. This clonotype has ten or more counts. Its matching antigen is unknown. Time point given: blood at routine non-recurrence follow-up after resection. The sequences come from PBMCs, collected at follow-up. J is TRBJ1-5 and V is TRBV28, with D tentatively TRBD1 (5 bases). The sequence was collected from a female donor with early-stage non-small cell lung cancer. The CDR3 nucleotides read TGTGCCAGCAGTTCCCAAACAGGTTTTAGCAATCAGCCCCAGCATTTT. As protein: CASSSQTGFSNQPQHF.